This TCR beta chain was documented in a study of vaccination effects on CD4 cells after COVID-19 (dated by TCRdb to between 2021 and 2022). Notes on the research overall: To identify antigen-specific CD4+ T cell clonotypes by their expansion, the ViraFEST assay first stimulated PBMC with viral peptide pools and then applied TCR sequencing. Each participant got two doses of an mRNA SARS-CoV-2 vaccine, either BNT162b2 or mRNA-1273. Pre-vaccine samples from a couple of convalescent patients were drawn 16 days and one week before the first dose, 142 and 148 days after COVID-19 diagnosis. Some 2 million PBMC per well were cultured with about 9 ug/ml peptides in IMDM containing 5% human AB serum, about 10 IU/ml IL-2 and gentamicin. The study compared SARS-CoV-2 spike-specific CD4+ TCR repertoires before and after mRNA vaccination in COVID-19 convalescent patients and infection-naive vaccine recipients. Altogether, some 11 COVID-19 convalescent patients and 4 SARS-CoV-2-naive healthy vaccine recipients made up the full study. The Oncomine TCR Beta short-read assay on an Illumina iSeq 100 was used to sequence cultures from other donors in the study. Paper-wide results and their limitations: Among convalescent patients, the spike-reactive repertoire after vaccination was made up mainly of new vaccine-induced clones that were largely distinct from the clones induced by infection. Clones induced by infection and clones induced by vaccination both contracted markedly at late timepoints after vaccination, which fits with T cell responses waning over time. The study was limited by a small number of convalescent patients, and early post-infection timepoints were lacking.

Here V drops 2 bases and J drops 4 bases, and the junction holds 5 bases not matched to any gene. From the germline V gene, CDR1 is MNHEY and CDR2 is SVGAGI. The CDR3, cysteine through phenylalanine, is 15 amino acids long. The sequence is cut down to CDR3 DNA, 45 bases in frame from base 1. Notes on this clone: Its cognate antigen has yet to be identified. Base quality data are lacking; no much larger clone is found one base away.

The library was generated by the immunoSEQ multiplex PCR assay. DNA from the cultured and isolated CD4+ T cells underwent TCR beta CDR3 sequencing. On the study's bioinformatics: Non-productive TCR sequences were removed and reads were trimmed to the CDR3 region, keeping CDR3s of at least 7 amino acids. The MANAFEST web app was used to identify antigen-specific clonotypes by comparing expansion in peptide wells with expansion in reference cultures. For clones to be considered positive, expansion at FDR<0.05 versus reference and all other wells, an odds ratio above 5, and a frequency above 0.1% in two replicate wells were required. A clonotype was called cross-reactive if it was significantly expanded both in SARS-CoV-2 spike wells and in at least one common cold coronavirus spike condition. CDR3 similarity was assessed by Levenshtein distance with the stringdist R package, and unrooted trees were built with ape in R 3.6.1. The source is immuneACCESS, and TCRdb retained only in-frame sequences with V and J called. Part of the clones is not carried over; for the studies checked, unresolved V genes explain less than half of this, and the remainder is unexplained. V and J calls and clone size come straight from that table; D and trimming were deduced from the DNA. The sample data list tens of thousands of clones, and about 70% of these were observed just once. The ten largest clones represent about 9% of the sample.

After more than 9 days of culture, CD4+ T cells were isolated with the EasySep CD4+ T cell isolation kit. Convalescent patients had PCR-confirmed SARS-CoV-2 infection between March and December 2020, before Alpha, Beta and Delta variants emerged in the United States. Half of the culture medium was replaced with fresh IL-2-containing medium on days 3 and 7. Each peptide stimulation condition was cultured in triplicate wells unless otherwise noted. PBMC were separated from whole blood using Ficoll-Paque Plus gradient centrifugation and were then either cryopreserved at -140C or used fresh. The QIAamp micro DNA kit was used to extract genomic DNA from the cultured CD4+ T cells.

This receptor was taken from a human donor who had a prior SARS-CoV-2 infection. The V gene is TRBV6-5 and the J gene is TRBJ2-7; 10 of the junction bases match TRBD1. The material sequenced was CD4+ T cells from PBMCs cultured without peptide, taken before COVID-19 vaccination. The sequence in DNA is TGTGCCAGCAGTTACGGGACAGGGGTTGTGTACGAGCAGTACTTC. It is translated as CASSYGTGVVYEQYF.